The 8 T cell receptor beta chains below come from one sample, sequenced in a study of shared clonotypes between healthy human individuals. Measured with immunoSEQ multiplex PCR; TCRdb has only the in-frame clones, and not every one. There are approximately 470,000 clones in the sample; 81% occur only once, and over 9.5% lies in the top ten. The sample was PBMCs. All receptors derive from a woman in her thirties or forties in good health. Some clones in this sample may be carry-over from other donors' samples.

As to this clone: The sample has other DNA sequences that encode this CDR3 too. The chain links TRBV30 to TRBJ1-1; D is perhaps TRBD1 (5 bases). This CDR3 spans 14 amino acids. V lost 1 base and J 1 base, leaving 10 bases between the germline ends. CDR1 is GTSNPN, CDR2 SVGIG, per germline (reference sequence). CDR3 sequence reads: CAWSGRGSNTEAFF. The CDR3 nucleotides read TGTGCCTGGAGTGGGAGGGGCTCGAACACTGAAGCTTTCTTT.

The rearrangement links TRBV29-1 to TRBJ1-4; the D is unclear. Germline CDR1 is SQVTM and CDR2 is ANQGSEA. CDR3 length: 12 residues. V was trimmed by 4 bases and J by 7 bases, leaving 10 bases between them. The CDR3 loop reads CSVVGFAEKLFF. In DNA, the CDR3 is TGCAGCGTTGTCGGGTTTGCTGAAAAACTGTTTTTT.

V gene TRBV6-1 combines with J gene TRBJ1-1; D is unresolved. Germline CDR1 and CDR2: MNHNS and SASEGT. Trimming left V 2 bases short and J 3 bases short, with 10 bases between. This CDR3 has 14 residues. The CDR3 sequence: CASSEFKGYTEAFF. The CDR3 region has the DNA TGTGCCAGCAGTGAATTTAAGGGTTACACTGAAGCTTTCTTT.

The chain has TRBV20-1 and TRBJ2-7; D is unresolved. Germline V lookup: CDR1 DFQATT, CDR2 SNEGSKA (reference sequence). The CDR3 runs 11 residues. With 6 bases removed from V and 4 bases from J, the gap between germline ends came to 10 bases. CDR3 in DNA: TGCAGTGCGCCAGAGAATTACGAGCAGTACTTC. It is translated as CSAPENYEQYF.

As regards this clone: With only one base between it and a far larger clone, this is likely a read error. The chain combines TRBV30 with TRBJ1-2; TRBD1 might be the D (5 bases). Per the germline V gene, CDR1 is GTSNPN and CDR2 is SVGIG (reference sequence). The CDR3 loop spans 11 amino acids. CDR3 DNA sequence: TGTGCCTGGGGACCCTCCCGGGGCTACGCCTTC. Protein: CAWGPSRGYAF.

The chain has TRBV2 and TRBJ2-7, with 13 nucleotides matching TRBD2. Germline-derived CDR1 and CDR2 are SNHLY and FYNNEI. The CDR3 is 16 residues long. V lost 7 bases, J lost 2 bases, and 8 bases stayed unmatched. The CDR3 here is CASTEGLAGNTYEQYF. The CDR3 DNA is TGTGCCAGCACCGAGGGACTAGCGGGAAACACCTACGAGCAGTACTTC.

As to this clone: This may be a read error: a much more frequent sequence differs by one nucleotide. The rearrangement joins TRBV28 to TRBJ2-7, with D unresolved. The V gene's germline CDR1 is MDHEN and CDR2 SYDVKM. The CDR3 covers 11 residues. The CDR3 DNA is TGTGCCAGCAGTTTTTTCTACGGGCAGTACTTC. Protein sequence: CASSFFYGQYF. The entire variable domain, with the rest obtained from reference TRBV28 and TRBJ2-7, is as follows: DVKVTQSSRYLVKRTGEKVFLECVQDMDHENMFWYRQDPGLGLRLIYFSYDVKMKEKGDIPEGYSVSREKKERFSLILESASTNQTSMYLCASSFFYGQYFGPGTRLTVT.

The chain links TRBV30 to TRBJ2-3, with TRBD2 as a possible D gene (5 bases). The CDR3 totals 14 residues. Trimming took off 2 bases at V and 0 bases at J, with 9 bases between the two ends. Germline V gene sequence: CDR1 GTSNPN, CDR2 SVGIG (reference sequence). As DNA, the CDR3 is TGTGCCTGGAGTAATGGCGGGAGCACAGATACGCAGTATTTT. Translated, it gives CAWSNGGSTDTQYF.